A single sample is the source of the 22 T cell receptor beta chains below, sequenced in a study of T cells in Graves' hyperthyroidism and ophthalmopathy. RNA transcripts gave rise to amplified TCR beta CDR3 regions. Researchers ran a first-round RT-PCR on the TCR CDR3 using the HTBI primer set. TCRdb fed the multiplex PCR reads into MiXCR, producing one record per CDR3 protein. The repertoire holds roughly 570,000 distinct CDR3 sequences, with 46% as singletons. The sample was peripheral blood or thyroid tissue (not recorded which). Receptors were obtained from a young woman with Graves' hyperthyroidism.

This clonotype came up many times. V usage is TRBV2 and J usage is TRBJ2-7, with D possibly TRBD1 on 5 matching bases. Germline V lookup: CDR1 SNHLY, CDR2 FYNNEI. The CDR3 spans 15 residues. Trimming pared 6 bases from V and 6 bases from J, leaving 21 bases between. CDR3 coding DNA: TGTGCCAGCAGGACAACAGTGGGGCCGACGTTCGAGCAGTACTTC. Translating gives CASRTTVGPTFEQYF.

The J gene is TRBJ1-6, the V gene TRBV12-3 or TRBV12-4, with a tentative D call TRBD1 (5 bases). The V gene lost 4 bases and the J gene lost 10 bases, with 23 bases spanning the gap. The CDR3 is 17 residues long. The CDR3, as DNA: TGTGCCAGCAGTTGGGGCCGGGACCAACTTAGAAGATCACCCCTCCACTTT. Protein product: CASSWGRDQLRRSPLHF.

V and J are TRBV29-1 and TRBJ2-7, with 7 bases aligning to TRBD1. The J call could be wrong; TRBJ2-1 is a better fit for the DNA end. In germline, CDR1 is SQVTM, CDR2 ANQGSEA. The length of the CDR3 is 11 residues. CDR3 sequence (DNA): TGCAGCCCCGGGACAGACTACGAGCAGTTCTTC. Its translation: CSPGTDYEQFF.

In its sample, this clonotype was seen a few times. The chain couples TRBV20-1 to TRBJ2-5; no firm D call. V lost 3 bases, J lost 0 bases, and 5 bases lay in between. Germline CDR1 DFQATT, CDR2 SNEGSKA (reference sequence). The CDR3 consists of 12 residues. This chain's CDR3 is CSASPYQETQYF. The CDR3 DNA reads as TGCAGTGCTAGTCCGTACCAAGAGACCCAGTACTTC.

The sample holds many counts of this clonotype. The rearrangement uses TRBV5-6 and TRBJ2-7; D is unclear. Germline assignment: CDR1 SGHDT and CDR2 YYEEEE. This CDR3 is 14 amino acids long. Trimming cost V 1 base and J 0 bases, with 8 bases left between them. The CDR3 DNA follows: TGTGCCAGCAGCTTGTCTGACGTCTCCTACGAGCAGTACTTC. It specifies CASSLSDVSYEQYF.

The V call is TRBV15, the J call TRBJ2-2; 12 bases are shared with TRBD2. V gave up 3 bases and J gave up 8 bases; unmatched junction bases: 4. Germline CDR1 reads LNHNV; CDR2 reads YYDKDF (reference sequence). The CDR3 consists of 15 residues. As DNA, the CDR3 is TGTGCCACCAGCAGGCTAGCGGGAGGGCCAGGGGAGCTGTTTTTT. Its protein is CATSRLAGGPGELFF.

Notes on this clonotype: This is likely a read error, given that the CDR3 carries no conserved phenylalanine or tryptophan at its end. The gene calls are TRBV5-1 and TRBJ1-2, with a tentative D call TRBD1 (5 bases). V dropped 0 bases and J dropped 3 bases, with 12 bases sitting between them. This CDR3 region has 15 residues. The germline V gene encodes CDR1 SGHRS and CDR2 YFSETQ. CDR3 protein: CASSLVSGGDYGYTS. CDR3 DNA: TGCGCCAGCAGCTTGGTTTCTGGGGGGGACTATGGCTACACCTCC.

This clonotype showed up just a few times. This sequence joins TRBV13 and TRBJ2-3; D not resolved. The V end was cut by 0 bases, the J end by 1 base, with 11 bases between. Germline CDR1 is PRHDT and CDR2 is FYEKMQ (reference sequence). CDR3 length: 16 residues. DNA of the CDR3: TGTGCCAGCAGCTTAGGGTTCCAGGCCCGCACAGATACGCAGTATTTT. Protein: CASSLGFQARTDTQYF.

This clonotype was seen many times. The gene calls are TRBV19 and TRBJ1-5; no definite D call. The CDR3 sequence is 12 residues long. Germline V gives CDR1 LNHDA, CDR2 SQIVND (reference sequence). Trimming shortened V by 5 bases and J by 3 bases, and 5 bases separated the two germline ends. The CDR3 protein is CASSLSNQPQHF. The CDR3 DNA sequence: TGTGCCAGTAGTCTGTCCAATCAGCCCCAGCATTTT.

The chain recombines TRBV19 with TRBJ2-1; 12 nucleotides line up with TRBD2. CDR3 length equals 16 residues. Germline V gene lookup returns CDR1 LNHDA and CDR2 SQIVND (reference sequence). The junction had 6 bases not matched to a gene; V was cut back by 2 bases and J by 7 bases. The CDR3 protein is CASSILGLAGGNEQFF. CDR3 in DNA: TGTGCCAGTAGTATACTGGGGCTAGCGGGGGGGAATGAGCAGTTCTTC.

This clonotype occurred a few times. This chain uses TRBV7-3 with TRBJ2-2; maybe TRBD2 (6 bases). Germline V gene sequence: CDR1 SGHTA, CDR2 FQGTGA. The CDR3 consists of 15 residues. Deletions cut 5 bases from V and 4 bases from J, with 14 bases between. The CDR3 bases are TGTGCCAGCAGCCTGACCTGGGGGGTCACCGGGGAGCTGTTTTTT. Translation: CASSLTWGVTGELFF.

V is TRBV12-3 or TRBV12-4 and J is TRBJ2-7; 7 positions agree with TRBD1. This CDR3 region has 12 residues. After removal of 6 bases from V and 7 bases from J, the junction contained 6 bases not matched to a gene. The CDR3 DNA follows: TGTGCCAGCAGCCAAAGACAGGGAGAGCAGTACTTC. Translated, it gives CASSQRQGEQYF.

The chain carries TRBV15 and TRBJ1-3; a possible D gene is TRBD1 (6 bases). The CDR3 has 15 residues. CDR1 is LNHNV, CDR2 YYDKDF, per germline (reference sequence). Trimming shortened V by 3 bases and J by 3 bases, and 12 bases separated the two germline ends. The CDR3 protein is CATSSYSTGGNTIYF. The CDR3 nucleotides are TGTGCCACCAGCAGTTACTCGACAGGTGGAAACACCATATATTTT.

This clonotype was seen a few times. The CDR3 here is CASSSSDYKGAEAFF. The CDR3 DNA follows: TGTGCCAGCAGTAGCTCAGACTATAAGGGAGCTGAAGCTTTCTTT. J is TRBJ1-1 and V is TRBV6-5; D unresolved. Germline V gives CDR1 MNHEY, CDR2 SVGAGI. Trimming stripped 5 bases from V and 6 bases from J, with 19 bases between. This CDR3 is 15 amino acids long.

This clonotype was observed a handful of times. The chain recombines TRBV6-6 with TRBJ2-7; unclear D gene. Trimming cost V 6 bases and J 3 bases, with 15 bases left between them. The length of the CDR3 is 14 residues. Germline V gene sequence: CDR1 MNHNY, CDR2 SVGAGI (reference sequence). Here the CDR3 DNA reads TGTGCCAGCAGATATGGCCTGCAGATCTACGAGCAGTACTTC. Amino acids: CASRYGLQIYEQYF.

This clonotype has ten or more counts. The chain carries TRBV5-4 and TRBJ2-6; 7 positions match TRBD1. Trimming cost V 5 bases and J 2 bases; bases outside gene matches: 1. Germline V gene lookup returns CDR1 SGHNT and CDR2 YYREEE (reference sequence). This CDR3 has 14 amino acids. CDR3 DNA sequence: TGTGCCAGCAGGCAGGGGGCTGGGGCCAACGTCCTGACTTTC. Its protein product is CASRQGAGANVLTF. The whole variable domain, filled in from reference TRBV5-4 and TRBJ2-6, reads ETGVTQSPTHLIKTRGQQVTLRCSSQSGHNTVSWYQQALGQGPQFIFQYYREEENGRGNFPPRFSGLQFPNYSSELNVNALELDDSALYLCASRQGAGANVLTFGAGSRLTVL.

This clonotype was seen more than once but under ten times. The chain employs TRBV4-1 and TRBJ1-1; 7 bases align to TRBD1. CDR3 length: 15 amino acids. V trimming: 5 bases; J trimming: 1 base; junction bases outside the gene matches: 7. Germline V CDR1 and CDR2: MGHRA, YSYEKL. As DNA, the CDR3 is TGCGCCAGCAGCGCCCAGGGGGACTGGAACACTGAAGCTTTCTTT. As protein: CASSAQGDWNTEAFF.

The chain combines TRBV6-1 with TRBJ1-2, with D unresolved. V was trimmed by 11 bases and J by 0 bases, leaving 13 bases between them. Looked up from germline, CDR1 is MNHNS and CDR2 is SASEGT. This CDR3 has 13 amino acids. Here the CDR3 DNA reads TGTGCCGGCCTGAGCGGAGCTAACTATGGCTACACCTTC. Translated: CAGLSGANYGYTF.

The rearrangement uses TRBV2 and TRBJ2-3; 8 positions agree with TRBD2. Per the germline V gene, CDR1 is SNHLY and CDR2 is FYNNEI. Trimming at V came to 6 bases and at J to 5 bases, leaving 7 bases not matched to a gene. The CDR3 sequence is 14 residues long. CDR3 nucleotides: TGTGCCAGCAGAACCGGGACTAGTCTAGATACGCAGTATTTT. Protein sequence: CASRTGTSLDTQYF.

To note about this clonotype: Given a much more abundant clone one base away, this may be a read error. The rearrangement links TRBV5-1 to TRBJ2-7; D assignment may be TRBD1 or TRBD2 (5 bases each). The CDR3 consists of 15 residues. V gave up 4 bases and J gave up 2 bases, with 16 bases separating them. Germline V gives CDR1 SGHRS, CDR2 YFSETQ. CDR3 sequence: CASSIPGTDTYEQYF. For the CDR3, the DNA is TGCGCCAGCAGCATACCCGGGACCGACACCTACGAGCAGTACTTC.

This clonotype was seen just once. A junction boundary mismatches the germline segment, possibly from a read error. V is TRBV12-3 or TRBV12-4 and J is TRBJ1-1; no clear D. The CDR3 runs 14 residues. In nucleotides, the CDR3 is TGTGCCAGCAGCTTGTGGGAGCTCCGAAATGAAGCTTCCTTT. It specifies CASSLWELRNEASF.

The rearrangement uses TRBV7-6 and TRBJ2-7; 8 nucleotides match TRBD1. Germline V CDR1 and CDR2: SGHVS, FNYEAQ. V lost 4 bases, J lost 0 bases, and 5 bases stayed unmatched. The CDR3 sequence is 15 residues long. The CDR3 sequence: CASSSGTGGSYEQYF. The CDR3 bases are TGTGCCAGCAGCTCAGGGACAGGCGGCTCCTACGAGCAGTACTTC. The whole variable domain, remainder taken from reference TRBV7-6 and TRBJ2-7, is GAGVSQSPRYKVTKRGQDVALRCDPISGHVSLYWYRQALGQGPEFLTYFNYEAQQDKSGLPNDRFSAERPEGSISTLTIQRTEQRDSAMYRCASSSGTGGSYEQYFGPGTRLTVT.